A selection of T cell receptor beta chains follows, all from one sample in a study of blood T cell repertoires in COVID-19. Sequenced by immunoSEQ multiplex PCR; TCRdb stores in-frame clones only, minus some. The sample carries about 160,000 clones, 75% to 90% recorded once. The sample taken for sequencing was PBMCs or T cells enriched from blood (not recorded which). These TCRs come from a woman in her fifties or sixties who had recovered from COVID-19. Both conserved end residues are part of each CDR3. The D gene is left open where the match is weak. For some rows the clone size is stated as once, few or many, or as a class when expanded; others skip it.

clone_size d_call j_call v_call cdr3_length cdr3_nt cdr3_aa
. TRBD1 TRBJ1-2 TRBV29-1 13 TGCAGCGTTGTGTTTTCAGGGGGCATCGGCTACACCTTC CSVVFSGGIGYTF
few TRBD1 TRBJ1-2 TRBV5-4 15 TGTGCCAGCAGCTTGGGCGGGGGACAGGGGGCGGGCTACACCTTC CASSLGGGQGAGYTF
. TRBD1 TRBJ1-1 TRBV2 14 TGTGCCAGCAGCCCGGGACAGATGAACACTGAAGCTTTCTTT CASSPGQMNTEAFF
. . TRBJ2-7 TRBV5-6 11 TGTGCCAGCAGCGGGGGCGGTCTGGGGGCATTC CASSGGGLGAF
. . TRBJ2-3 TRBV7-2 16 TGTGCCAGCAGCTTAGTTGGGCGGGTTAGCACAGATACGCAGTATTTT CASSLVGRVSTDTQYF
. . TRBJ2-2 TRBV6-5 14 TGTGCCAGCAGAGGACAGATGAGCGCCGGGGAGCTGTTTTTT CASRGQMSAGELFF
. . TRBJ1-2 TRBV9 15 TGTGCCAGCAGGTCATTATCCTCGGGGTTCCGGGGCTACACCTTC CASRSLSSGFRGYTF
. TRBD1 TRBJ2-5 TRBV19 15 TGTGCCAGTAGTACAGAGGGACAGACCCAAGAGACCCAGTACTTC CASSTEGQTQETQYF
. . TRBJ1-2 TRBV6-2/TRBV6-3 11 TGTGCCAGCAGTGCCGGGAATAGCTACACCTTC CASSAGNSYTF
. TRBD2 TRBJ2-5 TRBV7-6 14 TGTGCCAGCAGCTTTCTAGCGGGGTGGGAGACCCAGTACTTC CASSFLAGWETQYF
once . TRBJ1-2 TRBV4-2 16 TGTGCCAGCAGCCAAGCCCCAGGACAGTCAAACTATGGCTACACCTTC CASSQAPGQSNYGYTF
. TRBD1 TRBJ1-2 TRBV5-1 17 TGCGCCAGCAGCCGTTACGGACAGGGTGGTCGGAACTATGGCTACACCTTC CASSRYGQGGRNYGYTF
. . TRBJ1-3 TRBV3-1/TRBV3-2 15 TGTGCCAGCAGCTCCCGGGCAGGGACTGGAAACACCATATATTTT CASSSRAGTGNTIYF